The clone carrying this T cell receptor beta chain was observed many times. Its antigen remains unidentified. This sample stems from a study of T-cell memory formation after mild COVID-19. Sample barcodes and UMIs were carried by the TCR alpha and TCR beta cDNA libraries that 5'RACE generated with constant-segment primers. TCRdb ran MiXCR on the 5' RACE reads and lists one entry per CDR3 protein. The data show fewer than 250,000 distinct CDR3 sequences, about 11% seen once. The CDR3 is 16 amino acids. Germline CDR1 LGHNA, CDR2 YNFKEQ. Trimming removed 0 bases from V and 1 base from J, with 10 bases in between. Points from the study as a whole: The finding that pre-infection memory included some responding clones suggested that cross-reactive memory joined. CD4/CD8 balance characterized clones contracting day 15 to 85, and CD4+ skew characterized later expanders. For contracting clones, CD4+ ones sat mainly in CM and EM, CD8+ in EMRA.

The chain recombines TRBV4-2 with TRBJ2-1, with a tentative D call TRBD2 (5 bases). The sequencing sample was made of PBMCs or a T cell subset sorted from them (not recorded which). The sequence came from a young man who had mild COVID-19 (a few samples of this study predate the infection). Cell type and time point are not known. The CDR3 nucleotides are TGTGCCAGCAGCCAAGAGCCCGGGAAGTCCTACAATGAGCAGTTCTTC. Its translation is CASSQEPGKSYNEQFF.